This T cell receptor (beta chain) is from a study of CD8 T cells in Susac syndrome. Regarding the study as a whole: TCR sequencing and HLA analysis covered a relatively small number of individuals.

TCR beta sequencing covered blood CD8+ and CD4+ T cells. This clonotype was observed once. What it binds is unknown. There are 17 residues in the CDR3. Germline CDR1 and CDR2: LNHNV and YYDKDF (reference sequence). V was clipped by 4 bases and J by 2 bases; unmatched bases: 8. An amount of RNA that ranged from roughly 0.5 to 1 ug was reverse transcribed with random hexamers. The method of amplification for TCR beta CDR3 was immunoSEQ multiplex PCR, covering 54 Vbeta and 13 Jbeta. TCRdb ran MiXCR on the immunoSEQ multiplex PCR reads and lists one entry per CDR3 protein. The data contain roughly 180,000 distinct CDR3 sequences, just under 95% of them singletons.

This TCR was sampled from a human donor in good health. The chain carries TRBV15 and TRBJ2-1; 10 nucleotides match TRBD2. Sequenced material: CD4+ T cells from PBMCs. The CDR3, as DNA: TGTGCCACCAGCACTAGCGGGGGCCCAATCACCTACAATGAGCAGTTCTTC. It codes for CATSTSGGPITYNEQFF.